Reported below is one T cell receptor (beta chain). No antigen is known for it. The CDR3 contains 13 residues. Looked up from germline, CDR1 is GTSNPN and CDR2 is SVGIG (reference sequence). V was clipped by 6 bases and J by 5 bases; unmatched bases: 2. TCR beta sequencing was performed on blood CD8+ and CD4+ T cells. TEMRA cells were FACS-enriched, while CD8+ and CD4+ T cells were negatively isolated. The data are from a study of CD8 T cells in Susac syndrome. Broader study findings: By the study's own acknowledgment, its TCR sequencing and HLA analysis included relatively few individuals.

RNA, at roughly 0.5 to 1 ug, was reverse transcribed with random hexamers. The method of amplification for TCR beta CDR3 was immunoSEQ multiplex PCR, covering 54 Vbeta and 13 Jbeta. TCRdb itself ran the immunoSEQ multiplex PCR reads through MiXCR, one entry per CDR3 protein. The sample holds roughly 130,000 distinct CDR3 sequences, roughly 94% seen once. The J gene is TRBJ2-2, the V gene TRBV30; TRBD2 agrees at 11 bases. The sample comprised CD4+ T cells from PBMCs. This clonotype originated in a human donor with multiple sclerosis. The CDR3 spells CACSGGGTGELFF. In nucleotides, the CDR3 is TGTGCCTGTAGCGGGGGGGGGACCGGGGAGCTGTTTTTT.